This TCR beta chain was sequenced in a study of T cell responses to AZD1222 COVID-19 vaccine (dated by TCRdb to the early 2020s). With respect to the entire study: TCR sequencing covered more than 230 trial participants: 200 to 220 given two doses of AZD1222 and 26 given two doses of MenACWY control vaccine. Trial participants were enrolled into age subgroups of 18-55, 56-69 and 70-plus years, which contained 148, 28 and 57 TCR-sequenced participants, respectively.

The CDR3 regions of human TCRbeta chains were analyzed by immunosequencing. The authors processed their data as follows. TCRs in the repertoires were matched against a reference library of SARS-CoV-2-specific TCRs that had been generated with the MIRA antigen-specificity platform. Breadth was defined as the fraction of unique TCRs that were SARS-CoV-2-associated, and depth was defined as the fraction of total T cells that were SARS-CoV-2-associated. Using the MIRA data, each spike-specific TCR was assigned both to the spike region to which the TCR was reactive and to a CD4 or CD8 class. Log10-transformed breadth and depth values were compared by one-way ANOVA with Sidak's multiple comparisons tests. TCRdb retrieved this table from immuneACCESS and kept in-frame rearrangements only. Not all clones are present; in checked studies, unresolved V genes account for under half, and no reason is known for the remainder. V and J calls and clone size follow that table, whereas D and trimming were derived from the DNA. The sample profile shows some 140,000 clones; about 93% of them were found once. The ten largest clones represent approximately 6.9% of the sample.

Paper-wide results and their limitations: Vaccine-associated CD4 TCRs spanned the whole spike protein, with dominant responses in regions 160-218 and 743-854. Participants were mostly white British and included more females than males, and it was suggested by the authors that clonal diversity may have been underestimated. Because no day 14 peak-response samples were available, the repertoires could be characterized only after the peak T cell response. A significant rise in spike-specific TCR breadth and depth was observed after two AZD1222 doses relative to day 0 and relative to MenACWY recipients. Conclusions about previously exposed vaccinees are limited, since just 6 or 7 AZD1222 recipients were seropositive for SARS-CoV-2 at baseline. In the small 56-69-year group, the increase in depth fell short of significance, most likely because of low power. Reportedly, almost half of the unique spike-specific TCRs recognized epitopes lying outside the regions that are mutated in the B.1.351 and B.1.1.7 variants.

This clone was counted a single time. This receptor's antigen is unknown. Per-nucleotide qualities are absent, and no much larger clonotype sits a single base away. The time point label of this sample denotes: about 28 days (+/-7) after the second vaccine dose. AZD1222 recipients whose second dose came at about 4 weeks and those whose second dose came at about 12 weeks were combined into one group, since spike-specific TCR depth and breadth did not differ between the two schedules. The vaccinee samples were drawn from two UK trials, COV001 and COV002, one of which was a single-blind randomized controlled phase 2/3 trial testing AZD1222 (ChAdOx1 nCoV-19) in healthy adults. For TCRbeta chain sequencing, PBMC samples from trial participants were taken at day 0 and at day 28 after the second dose. CDR1 and CDR2 are drawn from the germline V gene: SGDLS, YYNGEE. The CDR3 goes from the cysteine to the phenylalanine over 15 residues. The read is trimmed to its CDR3 DNA, 45 bases read in frame from base 1. Trimming at the junction amounts to 0 bases on V and 2 bases on J, and the germline ends lie 11 bases apart.

The rearrangement joined TRBV9 to TRBJ1-2; the D gene remains uncertain. This sequence originates from an adult who received the AZD1222 COVID-19 vaccine. The material was peripheral blood, obtained 28 days after the second AZD1222 dose. The CDR3 protein sequence reads: CASSVGHLRNYGYTF. The DNA sequence reads TGTGCCAGCAGCGTAGGACACCTAAGGAACTATGGCTACACCTTC.